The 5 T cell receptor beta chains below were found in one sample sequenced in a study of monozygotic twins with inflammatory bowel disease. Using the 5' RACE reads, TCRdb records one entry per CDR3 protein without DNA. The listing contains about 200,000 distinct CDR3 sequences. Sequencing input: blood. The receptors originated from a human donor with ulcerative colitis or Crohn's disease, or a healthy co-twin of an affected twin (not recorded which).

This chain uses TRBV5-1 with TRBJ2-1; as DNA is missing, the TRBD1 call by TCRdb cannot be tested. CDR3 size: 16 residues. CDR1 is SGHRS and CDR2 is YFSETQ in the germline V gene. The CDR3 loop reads CASSLWGTVKYNEQFF.

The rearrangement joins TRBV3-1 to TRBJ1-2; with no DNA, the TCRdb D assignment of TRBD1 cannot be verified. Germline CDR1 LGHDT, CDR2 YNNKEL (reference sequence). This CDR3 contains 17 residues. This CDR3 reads CASSPNNGQIFRGGYTF. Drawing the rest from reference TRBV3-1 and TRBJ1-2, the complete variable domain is DTAVSQTPKYLVTQMGNDKSIKCEQNLGHDTMYWYKQDSKKFLKIMFSYNNKELIINETVPNRFSPKSPDKAHLNLHINSLELGDSAVYFCASSPNNGQIFRGGYTFGSGTRLTVV.

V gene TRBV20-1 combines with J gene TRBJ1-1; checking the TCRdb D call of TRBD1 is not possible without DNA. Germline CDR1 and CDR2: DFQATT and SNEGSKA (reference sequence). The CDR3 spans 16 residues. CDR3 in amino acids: CSAGPTGTRMNTEAFF.

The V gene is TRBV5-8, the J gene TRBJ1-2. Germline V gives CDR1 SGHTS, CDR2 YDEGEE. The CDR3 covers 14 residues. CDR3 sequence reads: CASSNITLRYGYTF.

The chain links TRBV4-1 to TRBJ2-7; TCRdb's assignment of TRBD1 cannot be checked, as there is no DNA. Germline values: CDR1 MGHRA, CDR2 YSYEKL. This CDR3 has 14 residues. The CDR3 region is CASSQWQGPYEQYF.